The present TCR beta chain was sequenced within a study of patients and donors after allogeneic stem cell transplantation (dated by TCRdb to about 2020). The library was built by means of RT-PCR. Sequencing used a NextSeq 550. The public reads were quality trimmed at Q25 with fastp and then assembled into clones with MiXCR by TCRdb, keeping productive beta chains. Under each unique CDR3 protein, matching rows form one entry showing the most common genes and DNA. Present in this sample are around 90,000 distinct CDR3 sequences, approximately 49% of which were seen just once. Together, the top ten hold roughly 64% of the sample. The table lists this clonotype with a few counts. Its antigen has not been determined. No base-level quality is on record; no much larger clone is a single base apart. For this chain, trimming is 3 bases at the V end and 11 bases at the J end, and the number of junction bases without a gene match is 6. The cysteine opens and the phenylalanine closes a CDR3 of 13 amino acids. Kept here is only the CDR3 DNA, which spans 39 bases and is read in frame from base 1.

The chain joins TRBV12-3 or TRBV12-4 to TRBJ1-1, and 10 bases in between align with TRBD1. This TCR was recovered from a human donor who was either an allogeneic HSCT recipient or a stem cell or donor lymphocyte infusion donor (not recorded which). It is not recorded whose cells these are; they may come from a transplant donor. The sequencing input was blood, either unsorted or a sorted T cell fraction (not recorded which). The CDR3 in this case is CASSLDRGDEAFF. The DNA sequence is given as TGTGCCAGCAGTTTGGACAGGGGGGATGAGGCTTTCTTT.